The source of this T cell receptor (beta chain) is a study of beta chain features in type 1 diabetes. Study at large: Patients shared similar age, gender and cell yields with healthy donors. All samples together contributed around 98,000,000 sorted cells for examination.

The germline V gene has CDR1 MNHEY and CDR2 SMNVEV (reference sequence). Trimming cost V 4 bases and J 3 bases; bases outside gene matches: 10. The CDR3 sequence is 16 residues long. Of note for this clone: Its antigen is undetermined.

The study, taken as a whole, reports: Across all four CD4+ subsets, people with type 1 diabetes showed modestly shorter TCRB CDR3s.

What was sequenced were expressed TCRB transcripts, since all of the isolated RNA had been reverse transcribed. The assay was immunoSEQ multiplex PCR, and TCRdb's table has in-frame clones only and misses some. The table records about 270,000 clones, approximately 14% of them present only once. Naive, central memory, regulatory and stem cell-like memory cells within the CD4+ compartment were sorted using CD45RO/CCR7/CD25/CD127/CD95/CD27. Sequenced input: naive CD4+ T cells from blood. The gene calls are TRBV27 and TRBJ2-7; 9 positions agree with TRBD1. The TCR was taken from a woman aged 40 to 50 in good health. CDR3 coding DNA: TGTGCCAGCAGTTATTCGACAGGGGGGCATCACTACGAGCAGTACTTC. Its protein is CASSYSTGGHHYEQYF.